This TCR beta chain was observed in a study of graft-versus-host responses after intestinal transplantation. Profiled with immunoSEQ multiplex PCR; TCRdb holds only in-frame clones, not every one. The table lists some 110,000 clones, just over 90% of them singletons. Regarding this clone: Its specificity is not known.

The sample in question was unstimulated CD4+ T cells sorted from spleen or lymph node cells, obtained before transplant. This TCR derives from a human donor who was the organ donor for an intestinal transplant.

This CDR3 is CASSSQGLAGGWSYNEQFF. The CDR3 DNA is TGTGCCAGCAGCTCCCAAGGACTAGCGGGGGGTTGGTCCTACAATGAGCAGTTCTTC. The rearrangement uses TRBV7-2 and TRBJ2-1; 14 bases are a match to TRBD2. V shed 4 bases and J 1 base; nucleotides not matched to a gene: 9. There are 19 residues in the CDR3. From germline, CDR1 is SGHTA and CDR2 FQGNSA.